The 10 T cell receptor beta chains below come from one sample, sequenced in a study of T cell responses to AZD1222 COVID-19 vaccine. The table came from immunoSEQ multiplex PCR; TCRdb's copy has only in-frame clones and leaves some out. This table holds 140,000 to 150,000 clones, approximately 92% found once. The sequenced sample was peripheral blood, obtained 28 days after the second AZD1222 dose. The receptor set was obtained from an adult who received the AZD1222 COVID-19 vaccine.

CDR3 in DNA: TGTGCCAGCACCCTGAGGGGGACCTCCTACGAGCAGTACTTC. It yields the protein CASTLRGTSYEQYF. The rearrangement links TRBV7-2 to TRBJ2-7; tentative D call: TRBD1 (6 bases). Germline-derived CDR1 and CDR2 are SGHTA and FQGNSA. The CDR3 sequence is 14 residues long. Between the trimmed V and J ends, which lost 7 bases and 0 bases, there was a span of 13 bases.

The chain carries TRBV5-3 and TRBJ2-3; 14 bases fit TRBD2. TRBV5-3 belongs to the ORF category, with a function that is uncertain. The trim removed 2 bases at V and 1 base at J, leaving 9 bases unmatched. This CDR3 is 19 amino acids long. The CDR3: CARSLGTSGSSKGTDTQYF. The CDR3 DNA reads TGTGCCAGAAGCTTAGGGACTAGCGGGAGTTCCAAGGGCACAGATACGCAGTATTTT.

Concerning this clone: One end of the junction does not line up with germline, which may come from a read error. CDR3 nucleotide sequence: TGTGCCTGGAGTGACCGGGGACGGAAATGGACCTTC. Its translation is CAWSDRGRKWTF. The chain couples TRBV30 to TRBJ2-7, with D possibly called TRBD1 or TRBD2 (5 bases each). The CDR3 runs 12 residues. CDR1 and CDR2 from the germline V gene are GTSNPN and SVGIG (reference sequence).

The chain links TRBV6-2 or TRBV6-3 to TRBJ2-7, with D possibly TRBD1 on 6 matching bases. Trimming removed 4 bases from V and 3 bases from J, with 10 bases in between. In germline, CDR1 is MNHEY, CDR2 SVGEGT. The CDR3 consists of 13 residues. The CDR3 loop reads CASSSTGNYEQYF. The CDR3 DNA reads as TGTGCCAGCAGTTCCACAGGGAACTACGAGCAGTACTTC.

This chain uses TRBV5-4 with TRBJ2-1, with D uncertain. The CDR3 extends over 16 amino acids. V gave up 2 bases and J gave up 4 bases, with 16 bases separating them. Germline-derived CDR1 and CDR2 are SGHNT and YYREEE (reference sequence). The CDR3 loop reads CASSFGQSFKYNEQFF. CDR3 in DNA: TGTGCCAGCAGCTTCGGGCAATCATTTAAATACAATGAGCAGTTCTTC.

The genes are TRBV19 and TRBJ2-5; D might be TRBD1 or TRBD2, each matching 5 bases. The V gene lost 10 bases and the J gene lost 2 bases, with 17 bases spanning the gap. Germline assignment: CDR1 LNHDA and CDR2 SQIVND (reference sequence). The CDR3 loop spans 14 amino acids. The CDR3 sequence is CATSRAGRQETQYF. CDR3 DNA sequence: TGTGCCACCTCAAGGGCAGGGAGACAAGAGACCCAGTACTTC.

The chain recombines TRBV5-6 with TRBJ2-1; a possible D gene is TRBD1 (6 bases). This CDR3 is 15 amino acids long. Trimming removed 5 bases at V and 2 bases at J, with 14 bases between. CDR1 and CDR2 from the germline V gene are SGHDT and YYEEEE. CDR3 nucleotides: TGTGCCAGCAGGAAAACGGGACAAACCTACAATGAGCAGTTCTTC. Its translation: CASRKTGQTYNEQFF.

The chain couples TRBV3-1 (or the pseudogene TRBV3-2) to TRBJ2-5; D perhaps matches TRBD2 (6 bases). The CDR3 covers 14 residues. Between the trimmed V and J ends, which lost 2 bases and 6 bases, there was a span of 13 bases. Germline CDR1 LGHDT, CDR2 YNNKEL (reference sequence). The CDR3 nucleotides read TGTGCCAGCAGCCAAAGGCGGGACTGGAAGACCCAGTACTTC. Translation gives CASSQRRDWKTQYF.

The V and J genes are TRBV28 and TRBJ1-5; a possible D gene is TRBD1 (5 bases). The CDR3 runs to 17 residues. V lost 6 bases and J lost 0, with 18 bases in between. Germline V gene lookup returns CDR1 MDHEN and CDR2 SYDVKM. The CDR3 DNA follows: TGTGCCAGCAGAAAAAAGGGGCAGGTTGATAGCAATCAGCCCCAGCATTTT. Amino acid sequence: CASRKKGQVDSNQPQHF. The whole variable domain, remainder taken from reference TRBV28 and TRBJ1-5, is DVKVTQSSRYLVKRTGEKVFLECVQDMDHENMFWYRQDPGLGLRLIYFSYDVKMKEKGDIPEGYSVSREKKERFSLILESASTNQTSMYLCASRKKGQVDSNQPQHFGDGTRLSIL.

This chain joins TRBV2 and TRBJ1-3; 7 bases map to TRBD1. Trimming at V came to 5 bases and at J to 4 bases, leaving 2 bases not matched to a gene. The germline V gene encodes CDR1 SNHLY and CDR2 FYNNEI. The CDR3 runs 13 residues. The CDR3 protein is CASSLTGGNTIYF. The DNA of the CDR3 is TGTGCCAGCAGTTTGACAGGGGGAAACACCATATATTTT.